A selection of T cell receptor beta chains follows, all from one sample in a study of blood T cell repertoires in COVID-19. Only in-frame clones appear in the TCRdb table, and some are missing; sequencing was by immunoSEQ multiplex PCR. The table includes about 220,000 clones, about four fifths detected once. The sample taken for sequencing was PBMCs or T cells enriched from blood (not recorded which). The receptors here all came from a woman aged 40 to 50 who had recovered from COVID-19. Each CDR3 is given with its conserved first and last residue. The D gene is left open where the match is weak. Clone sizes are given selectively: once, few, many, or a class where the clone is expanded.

CDR3: CASSFPQNTEAFF
DNA: TGTGCCAGCAGCTTCCCCCAGAACACTGAAGCTTTCTTT
J: TRBJ1-1
V: TRBV5-8
D: .
size: many

CDR3: CASSLPVETQYF
DNA: TGTGCCAGCAGCTTACCAGTTGAGACCCAGTACTTC
J: TRBJ2-5
V: TRBV7-2
D: .
size: .

CDR3: CAISERLQIPYEQYF
DNA: TGTGCCATCAGTGAGCGACTCCAAATACCCTACGAGCAGTACTTC
J: TRBJ2-7
V: TRBV10-3
D: .
size: .

CDR3: CASSLAGSSEQEQYF
DNA: TGTGCCAGCAGCTTAGCAGGCAGTTCCGAACAGGAGCAGTACTTC
J: TRBJ2-7
V: TRBV7-2
D: .
size: .

CDR3: CASSPTSGPQPGELFF
DNA: TGCGCCAGCAGCCCCACTAGCGGACCCCAACCCGGGGAGCTGTTTTTT
J: TRBJ2-2
V: TRBV5-1
D: TRBD2
size: .

CDR3: CASSPDTSSYNEQFF
DNA: TGCGCCAGCAGCCCGGACACGAGCTCCTACAATGAGCAGTTCTTC
J: TRBJ2-1
V: TRBV5-1
D: .
size: .

CDR3: CASSPRQDGAEAFF
DNA: TGTGCCAGTAGTCCCCGACAGGACGGCGCTGAAGCTTTCTTT
J: TRBJ1-1
V: TRBV19
D: .
size: .

CDR3: CASIRSGEKLFF
DNA: TGTGCCAGCATCCGGAGTGGTGAAAAACTGTTTTTT
J: TRBJ1-4
V: TRBV16
D: .
size: .

CDR3: CASSLRGRESGNTIYF
DNA: TGTGCCAGCAGCTTAAGGGGTAGGGAATCTGGAAACACCATATATTTT
J: TRBJ1-3
V: TRBV11-2
D: .
size: once

CDR3: CASSLFSRAGETQYF
DNA: TGTGCCAGCAGCTTGTTTTCCCGGGCAGGGGAGACCCAGTACTTC
J: TRBJ2-5
V: TRBV5-4
D: .
size: .

CDR3: CSARQGTNTEAFF
DNA: TGCAGCGCCAGACAGGGGACGAACACTGAAGCTTTCTTT
J: TRBJ1-1
V: TRBV29-1
D: TRBD1
size: .

CDR3: CSALGGPNYEQYF
DNA: TGCAGCGCCTTAGGTGGGCCGAACTACGAGCAGTACTTC
J: TRBJ2-7
V: TRBV29-1
D: .
size: .

CDR3: CAWTSGQGRYEQYF
DNA: TGTGCCTGGACTTCCGGACAGGGACGCTACGAGCAGTACTTC
J: TRBJ2-7
V: TRBV30
D: TRBD1
size: .

CDR3: CASSQVGGEQYF
DNA: TGTGCCAGCAGCCAAGTAGGAGGCGAGCAGTACTTC
J: TRBJ2-7
V: TRBV3-1/TRBV3-2
D: .
size: .

CDR3: CASRRGQGGGEAFF
DNA: TGTGCCAGCAGAAGGGGGCAGGGGGGTGGTGAAGCTTTCTTT
J: TRBJ1-1
V: TRBV6-5
D: TRBD1
size: .

CDR3: CASLGTSITGELFF
DNA: TGTGCCAGCCTAGGGACTAGCATAACCGGGGAGCTGTTTTTT
J: TRBJ2-2
V: TRBV3-1/TRBV3-2
D: TRBD2
size: .

CDR3: CASSVAGSNNYGYTF
DNA: TGTGCCAGCAGCGTTGCAGGGTCCAATAACTATGGCTACACCTTC
J: TRBJ1-2
V: TRBV9
D: .
size: .

CDR3: CASRDAGKGGNTEAFF
DNA: TGTGCCAGCAGGGACGCAGGGAAAGGTGGGAACACTGAAGCTTTCTTT
J: TRBJ1-1
V: TRBV11-2
D: .
size: once

CDR3: CASSPELASRNEQFF
DNA: TGTGCCAGCAGCCCGGAGCTAGCGTCCCGCAATGAGCAGTTCTTC
J: TRBJ2-1
V: TRBV11-2
D: .
size: .

CDR3: CASRYDREREAFF
DNA: TGTGCCAGCAGATATGACAGGGAGCGTGAAGCTTTCTTT
J: TRBJ1-1
V: TRBV12-3/TRBV12-4
D: TRBD1
size: once

CDR3: CATSRDGYSGYTF
DNA: TGTGCCACCAGCAGAGATGGGTACAGCGGCTACACCTTC
J: TRBJ1-2
V: TRBV15
D: .
size: .

CDR3: CASSRLAGAYEQFF
DNA: TGTGCCAGCAGTAGACTAGCGGGAGCCTATGAGCAGTTCTTC
J: TRBJ2-1
V: TRBV6-2/TRBV6-3
D: TRBD2
size: .

CDR3: CASSWTGSDYGYTF
DNA: TGTGCCAGCAGCTGGACAGGGAGCGACTATGGCTACACCTTC
J: TRBJ1-2
V: TRBV7-9
D: TRBD1
size: .

CDR3: CASTQRGNTEAFF
DNA: TGTGCCAGCACTCAAAGGGGGAACACTGAAGCTTTCTTT
J: TRBJ1-1
V: TRBV12-3/TRBV12-4
D: .
size: .

CDR3: CATSAQTGDEQFF
DNA: TGTGCCACCAGTGCCCAGACGGGGGATGAGCAGTTCTTC
J: TRBJ2-1
V: TRBV24-1
D: .
size: .

CDR3: CASSLLADYNEQFF
DNA: TGCGCCAGCAGCTTGTTAGCGGATTACAATGAGCAGTTCTTC
J: TRBJ2-1
V: TRBV5-1
D: .
size: .

CDR3: CASSVEGGQGYSPLHF
DNA: TGTGCCAGCAGCGTAGAGGGGGGACAGGGGTACTCACCCCTCCACTTT
J: TRBJ1-6
V: TRBV9
D: TRBD1
size: few

CDR3: CASSLAGTGWGSPLHF
DNA: TGCGCCAGCAGCTTGGCCGGAACAGGGTGGGGTTCACCCCTCCACTTT
J: TRBJ1-6
V: TRBV5-1
D: .
size: .

CDR3: CASGLETSGDTGELFF
DNA: TGTGCTAGTGGTTTGGAGACCTCGGGGGACACCGGGGAGCTGTTTTTT
J: TRBJ2-2
V: TRBV12-5
D: .
size: .

CDR3: CASSLRGDRVQEQYF
DNA: TGTGCCAGCAGTCTAAGGGGGGACAGGGTCCAGGAGCAGTACTTC
J: TRBJ2-7
V: TRBV27
D: TRBD1
size: .